Shown below are 21 T cell receptor beta chains from a single sample sequenced in a study of blood T cell repertoires in COVID-19. The repertoire was sequenced with immunoSEQ multiplex PCR; TCRdb's copy has only in-frame clones and lacks some. The sample lists about 130,000 clones, roughly 80% occurring once. The sample comprised peripheral blood. All receptors come from a man in his 60s who had recovered from COVID-19.

CDR3 sequence reads: CASRGTSSGGTDTQYF. For the CDR3, the DNA is TGTGCCAGCAGAGGGACTAGCTCTGGGGGGACAGATACGCAGTATTTT. The chain joins TRBV2 to TRBJ2-3; 9 nucleotides line up with TRBD2. The germline gives CDR1 SNHLY, CDR2 FYNNEI. This CDR3 contains 16 residues. J gave up 3 bases and V 6 bases, and 10 bases lay outside the gene matches.

This chain's CDR3 is CASSFDGIYGYTF. DNA of the CDR3: TGTGCCAGCAGTTTTGACGGGATCTATGGCTACACCTTC. The J gene is TRBJ1-2, the V gene TRBV6-2 or TRBV6-3; D unresolved. Germline V gene data show CDR1 as MNHEY and CDR2 as SVGEGT. This CDR3 region has 13 residues. V was cut by 4 bases and J by 4 bases, with 10 bases left in between.

The rearrangement uses TRBV5-1 and TRBJ1-1; tentative D call: TRBD1 (6 bases). This CDR3 region has 14 residues. The V end was cut by 4 bases, the J end by 0 bases, with 10 bases between. Per germline, CDR1 SGHRS and CDR2 YFSETQ. CDR3 loop: CASSARTVNTEAFF. CDR3 coding DNA: TGCGCCAGCAGCGCCCGGACAGTGAACACTGAAGCTTTCTTT.

V is TRBV10-3 and J is TRBJ2-2, with D possibly TRBD1 on 5 matching bases. Germline CDR1 reads ENHRY; CDR2 reads SYGVKD. V was clipped by 3 bases and J by 3 bases, with 8 bases between them. This CDR3 comprises 14 residues. The CDR3, as DNA: TGTGCCATCAGTGACGGACAACACACCGGGGAGCTGTTTTTT. This gives the protein CAISDGQHTGELFF.

The chain links TRBV4-1 to TRBJ1-2; D call uncertain. The V end lost 3 bases, the J end lost 2 bases, and 13 bases lay between the germline ends. The CDR3 covers 15 residues. Germline-derived CDR1 and CDR2 are MGHRA and YSYEKL. CDR3 loop: CASSHGPGENYGYTF. In DNA, the CDR3 is TGCGCCAGCAGCCATGGCCCCGGGGAGAACTATGGCTACACCTTC.

The rearrangement links TRBV4-1 to TRBJ2-1; 11 bases fit TRBD2. This CDR3 is 16 amino acids long. Germline CDR1 reads MGHRA; CDR2 reads YSYEKL. Trimming took 0 bases from V and 7 from J; bases not matched to a gene: 5. CDR3 region: CASSQELAGVRNEQFF. For the CDR3, the DNA is TGCGCCAGCAGCCAAGAACTAGCGGGAGTGCGGAATGAGCAGTTCTTC.

This chain uses TRBV6-5 with TRBJ2-1; 10 nucleotides align to TRBD2. With 6 bases clipped from V and 7 bases from J, the junction kept 3 bases outside the gene matches. The CDR3 extends over 13 amino acids. Germline assignment: CDR1 MNHEY and CDR2 SVGAGI. CDR3 coding DNA: TGTGCCAGCAGACTAGCGGGGCCTAATGAGCAGTTCTTC. As protein: CASRLAGPNEQFF.

The V call is TRBV5-4, the J call TRBJ1-6, with D hard to call. V was trimmed by 0 bases and J by 6 bases, leaving 4 bases between them. Germline loops: CDR1 SGHNT, CDR2 YYREEE (reference sequence). The CDR3 spans 13 residues. CDR3 bases: TGTGCCAGCAGCTTGGTCCTTAATTCACCCCTCCACTTT. This codes for CASSLVLNSPLHF.

The chain combines TRBV15 with TRBJ2-1; 13 bases are shared with TRBD2. The CDR3 has 16 residues. CDR1 and CDR2 from the germline V gene are LNHNV and YYDKDF (reference sequence). Losses at the gene ends were 1 base for V and 9 bases for J; bases not matched to a gene: 6. The CDR3 spells CATSRATSGRGGEQFF. CDR3 nucleotides: TGTGCCACCAGCAGAGCCACTAGCGGGAGGGGAGGTGAGCAGTTCTTC.

J is TRBJ2-1 and V is TRBV11-1; tentative D call: TRBD1 (6 bases). The length of the CDR3 is 13 residues. The germline V gene encodes CDR1 SGHAT and CDR2 FQDESV (reference sequence). V was cut by 2 bases and J by 7 bases, with 9 bases left in between. Written as DNA, the CDR3 is TGTGCCAGCAGCTTACAGGGGTTTAATGAGCAGTTCTTC. This codes for CASSLQGFNEQFF.

The chain employs TRBV15 and TRBJ2-2, with TRBD1 matching over 8 bases. Germline CDR1 and CDR2: LNHNV and YYDKDF (reference sequence). Unmatched junction bases numbered 6, after V lost 6 bases and J lost 6 bases. The CDR3 totals 14 residues. The CDR3 loop is CATSPDRAAGELFF. CDR3 DNA sequence: TGTGCCACCAGTCCGGACAGGGCGGCCGGGGAGCTGTTTTTT. Using reference TRBV15 and TRBJ2-2 for the parts outside the CDR3, the full variable domain is DAMVIQNPRYQVTQFGKPVTLSCSQTLNHNVMYWYQQKSSQAPKLLFHYYDKDFNNEADTPDNFQSRRPNTSFCFLDIRSPGLGDTAMYLCATSPDRAAGELFFGEGSRLTVL.

The chain employs TRBV14 and TRBJ2-7, with D tentatively TRBD1 (5 bases). Germline loops: CDR1 SGHDN, CDR2 FVKESK. The germline V and J ends were trimmed by 1 base and 4 bases, with 11 bases remaining between them. The CDR3 loop spans 14 amino acids. The CDR3 DNA follows: TGTGCCAGCAGCCAAGGAACAGGACCTTACGAGCAGTACTTC. Encoded protein: CASSQGTGPYEQYF.

This CDR3 reads CASSYAGPGAYEQYF. CDR3 sequence (DNA): TGTGCCAGCAGTTACGCTGGGCCAGGGGCCTACGAGCAGTACTTC. The chain is built from TRBV6-6 and TRBJ2-7; D is perhaps TRBD1 (6 bases). Germline V CDR1 and CDR2: MNHNY, SVGAGI (reference sequence). The CDR3 has 15 amino acids. The ends were cut back, 2 bases at V and 2 bases at J, with 13 bases in the middle.

The chain recombines TRBV7-2 with TRBJ1-2; D is possibly TRBD1 (5 bases). CDR1 is SGHTA, CDR2 FQGNSA, per germline. V lost 4 bases and J 4 bases, leaving 13 bases between the germline ends. The CDR3 is made up of 14 amino acids. CDR3 sequence reads: CASSSRQMSYGYTF. The DNA for the CDR3 is TGTGCCAGCAGCTCCCGACAGATGTCCTATGGCTACACCTTC. The whole variable domain, remainder taken from reference TRBV7-2 and TRBJ1-2, is GAGVSQSPSNKVTEKGKDVELRCDPISGHTALYWYRQSLGQGLEFLIYFQGNSAPDKSGLPSDRFSAERTGGSVSTLTIQRTQQEDSAVYLCASSSRQMSYGYTFGSGTRLTVV.

This chain connects TRBV7-2 to TRBJ2-3; D gene unclear. This CDR3 is 13 amino acids long. Looked up from germline, CDR1 is SGHTA and CDR2 is FQGNSA. V lost 5 bases, J lost 2 bases, and 8 bases lay in between. The CDR3: CASSPYSTDTQYF. CDR3 coding DNA: TGTGCCAGCAGCCCGTATTCCACAGATACGCAGTATTTT.

The gene calls are TRBV5-6 and TRBJ1-1; 7 bases align to TRBD1. The CDR3 has 17 residues. Germline V gene lookup returns CDR1 SGHDT and CDR2 YYEEEE. V was pared by 3 bases and J by 2 bases, with 13 bases of the junction left unmatched. DNA of the CDR3: TGTGCCAGCAGCTCGGAAAGGAGTAGGGGGCTAAACACTGAAGCTTTCTTT. Translating gives CASSSERSRGLNTEAFF.

The J gene is TRBJ2-3, the V gene TRBV27, with 7 bases fitting TRBD2. The CDR3 spans 12 residues. Losses at the gene ends were 4 bases for V and 9 bases for J; bases not matched to a gene: 4. Germline V gives CDR1 MNHEY, CDR2 SMNVEV (reference sequence). The CDR3 spells CASSWEGGTQYF. The CDR3 DNA follows: TGTGCCAGCAGTTGGGAGGGAGGCACGCAGTATTTT.

The chain employs TRBV7-9 and TRBJ2-2, with TRBD2 matching over 7 bases. Germline CDR1 SEHNR, CDR2 FQNEAQ (reference sequence). The CDR3 loop spans 15 amino acids. V gave up 6 bases and J gave up 5 bases; unmatched junction bases: 9. CDR3 sequence (DNA): TGTGCCAGCAGGCAGCCGGGACTACCGACCGGGGAGCTGTTTTTT. It encodes CASRQPGLPTGELFF.

The V gene is TRBV9, the J gene TRBJ1-3; no reliable D call. Germline loops: CDR1 SGDLS, CDR2 YYNGEE. Trimming took 4 bases from V and 0 from J, leaving 8 bases between them. CDR3 length: 14 residues. CDR3 in DNA: TGTGCCAGCAGCCCTTCCGGCTCTGGAAACACCATATATTTT. Protein product: CASSPSGSGNTIYF.

This sequence joins TRBV5-4 and TRBJ1-1; 11 positions agree with TRBD1. The junction had 11 bases not matched to a gene; V was cut back by 3 bases and J by 4 bases. CDR1 SGHNT and CDR2 YYREEE come from the germline V gene (reference sequence). This CDR3 region has 17 residues. CDR3 amino acids: CASSSPGQGVTSTEAFF. The CDR3 nucleotides are TGTGCCAGCAGCTCCCCGGGACAGGGGGTAACCTCCACTGAAGCTTTCTTT.

This clone came up once. The J gene is TRBJ1-5, the V gene TRBV5-8; TRBD1 aligns across 8 bases. Trimming took 7 bases from V and 1 from J; bases not matched to a gene: 10. This CDR3 spans 16 amino acids. Germline V gene lookup returns CDR1 SGHTS and CDR2 YDEGEE. The CDR3 DNA follows: TGTGCCAGCCTCGACAGGGGAGGAATCAGCAATCAGCCCCAGCATTTT. Translated: CASLDRGGISNQPQHF.